The clone carrying this T cell receptor (beta chain) was seen at least ten times. What it binds is not known. The DNA ends 3 residues before the CDR3 does, and the rest of the CDR3 is filled in from the germline J gene. The source of the sample is a study of T cell clonality in common variable immunodeficiency. Notes on the study in general: Fewer deletions and N-nucleotide insertions were reportedly seen in common variable immunodeficiency TCR beta sequences. Compared with controls, CVID subjects had fewer shared TCRbeta clones.

In germline, CDR1 is KGHSH, CDR2 LQKENI. The CDR3 consists of 13 residues. V was pared by 3 bases and J by 3 bases, with 1 base of the junction left unmatched. The CVID group had more than 12 females and about 30 males, mean age approximately 40. Blood came from CVID subjects not ill and not taking immunomodulatory or immunosuppressive medication. Assay used: immunoSEQ multiplex PCR; TCRdb lists only in-frame clones, some missing. This repertoire holds over 15,000 clones, and none appear only once. The V and J genes are TRBV18 and TRBJ1-2; 7 bases align to TRBD1. The sequence came from a human donor with common variable immunodeficiency. The sample consisted of peripheral blood mononuclear cells. The CDR3 is CASSPDRDYGYTF. The covered CDR3 bases are TGTGCCAGCTCACCCGACAGGGACTATGGC.